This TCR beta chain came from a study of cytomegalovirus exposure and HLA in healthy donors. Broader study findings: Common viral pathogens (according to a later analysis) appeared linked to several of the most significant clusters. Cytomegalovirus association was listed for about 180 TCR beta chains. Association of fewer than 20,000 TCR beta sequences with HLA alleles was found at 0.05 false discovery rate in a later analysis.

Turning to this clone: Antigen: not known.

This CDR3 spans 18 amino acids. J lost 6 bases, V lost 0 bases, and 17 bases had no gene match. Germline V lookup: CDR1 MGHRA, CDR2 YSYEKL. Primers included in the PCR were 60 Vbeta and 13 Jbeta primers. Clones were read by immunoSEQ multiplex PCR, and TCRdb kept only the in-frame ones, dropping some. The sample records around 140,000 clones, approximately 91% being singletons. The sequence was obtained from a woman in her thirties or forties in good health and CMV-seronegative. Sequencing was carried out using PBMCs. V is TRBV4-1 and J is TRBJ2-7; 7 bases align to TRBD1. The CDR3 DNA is TGCGCCAGCAGCCAAGAATTCCCCGACAGGGCTTATTTCGTCGAGCAGTACTTC. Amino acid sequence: CASSQEFPDRAYFVEQYF.